A selection of T cell receptor beta chains follows, all from one sample in a study of T cell repertoires in cytomegalovirus infection. TCRdb processed the reads anew with MiXCR; each CDR3 protein has one entry. The sample holds more than 150,000 distinct CDR3 sequences, 17% seen once. Material for sequencing was CD8+ T cells from PBMCs. These receptors were taken from a human donor in good health (CMV status not recorded). Some clones in this sample may be carry-over from other donors' samples. The CDR3 runs from the conserved cysteine through the conserved F or W. The D gene is left open where the match is weak. Rows may omit the clone size; those that give it use once, few, many or a size class.

cdr3_nt,cdr3_aa,d_call,j_call,clone_size,v_call
TGTGCCAGCAGCTTATACGGGAGCGACGAGCAGTACTTC,CASSLYGSDEQYF,NA,TRBJ2-7,NA,TRBV7-6
TGTGCCAGCAGCTTTGGGACAGGGAATTACGAGCAGTACTTC,CASSFGTGNYEQYF,TRBD1,TRBJ2-7,NA,TRBV7-2
TGTGCCAGCAGTACCGGGACTACAACAGATACGCAGTATTTT,CASSTGTTTDTQYF,TRBD2,TRBJ2-3,few,TRBV6-4
TGTGCCAGCAGCCCCCAGGGCGGGAGCTTGGATGAGCAGTTCTTC,CASSPQGGSLDEQFF,TRBD2,TRBJ2-1,NA,TRBV9
TGCAGTGCTAAGAAAGAGGGACCGCTGACCTACGAGCAGTACTTC,CSAKKEGPLTYEQYF,NA,TRBJ2-7,NA,TRBV20-1
TGCAGTGCTAAACAGGGGAGAGCTTTCTTT,CSAKQGRAFF,TRBD1,TRBJ1-1,NA,TRBV20-1
TGTGCCAGCAGTTTCCCTACATCTGGGGCCAACGTCCTGACTTTC,CASSFPTSGANVLTF,NA,TRBJ2-6,few,TRBV12-3/TRBV12-4
TGTGCCAGCAGCTTGGAGCCTGGTGGACTAGCGGGGAGGAATGAGCAGTTCTTC,CASSLEPGGLAGRNEQFF,TRBD2,TRBJ2-1,few,TRBV5-4
TGTGCCAGCAGCTTACGGGCCTATGGCTACACCTTC,CASSLRAYGYTF,NA,TRBJ1-2,NA,TRBV5-6
TGTGCCATCAGTGAACTAGCGGGCGACTCCTACAATGAGCAGTTCTTC,CAISELAGDSYNEQFF,TRBD2,TRBJ2-1,many,TRBV10-3
TGTGCCAGCAGCTTATTCCCCAATGAGCCCGGGGAGCTGTTTTTT,CASSLFPNEPGELFF,NA,TRBJ2-2,few,TRBV7-2
TGTGCCAGCAGCCCGGGCCTCAAGAGCTACGAGCAGTACTTC,CASSPGLKSYEQYF,NA,TRBJ2-7,NA,TRBV12-3/TRBV12-4
TGTGCCAGCAGCTTATCCGGGCCCGAGCAGTACTTC,CASSLSGPEQYF,NA,TRBJ2-7,few,TRBV7-9
TGCAGCGTTAGGACTGCGAACACCGGGGAGCTGTTTTTT,CSVRTANTGELFF,NA,TRBJ2-2,few,TRBV29-1
TGCAGCGGCCGACACTGGCTGCGAGATATCCTTAGCACAGATACGCAGTATTTT,CSGRHWLRDILSTDTQYF,NA,TRBJ2-3,NA,TRBV29-1
TGCAGTGCTTACGATATAGACAGGGCCTATAACTATGGCTACACCTTC,CSAYDIDRAYNYGYTF,TRBD1,TRBJ1-2,few,TRBV20-1
TGTGCCAGCAGCGCCCGATCCAGCGCAACTAATGAAAAACTGTTTTTT,CASSARSSATNEKLFF,NA,TRBJ1-4,NA,TRBV7-6
TGTGCCAGCAGTAGGGGGGGCGCACAGACCCAGTACTTC,CASSRGGAQTQYF,NA,TRBJ2-5,NA,TRBV6-2/TRBV6-3
TGTGCCAGTAGTATAGGTTGGACCTTTATGAACACTGAAGCTTTCTTT,CASSIGWTFMNTEAFF,NA,TRBJ1-1,few,TRBV19
TGTGCCAGCAGCGTAACGACAGGACTCTATGGCTACACCTTC,CASSVTTGLYGYTF,NA,TRBJ1-2,few,TRBV7-2
TGTGCCAGCAGCGCCGGACTAGCGGCTTACAATGAGCAGTTCTTC,CASSAGLAAYNEQFF,TRBD2,TRBJ2-1,few,TRBV7-2
TGTGCCAGCAGCTTGGAGCGGGGTAACCAAGAGACCCAGTACTTC,CASSLERGNQETQYF,TRBD2,TRBJ2-5,few,TRBV5-4
TGCAGTGCGGCCACGGGGTCCTCCTACAATGAGCAGTTCTTC,CSAATGSSYNEQFF,NA,TRBJ2-1,few,TRBV20-1
TGTGCCAGCAGTCGGGCGGGGGGCGAGCAGTACTTC,CASSRAGGEQYF,TRBD2,TRBJ2-7,NA,TRBV28
TGCGCCAGCAGCTCGCGGACAGGGCTTAACTATGGCTACACCTTC,CASSSRTGLNYGYTF,TRBD1,TRBJ1-2,NA,TRBV4-3
TGTGCCAGCAGCTCCGGACAGGGCCCCTACGAGCAGTACTTC,CASSSGQGPYEQYF,TRBD1,TRBJ2-7,many,TRBV7-2
TGCGCCAGCAGCTTCGGGGCGTCCTACGAGCAGTACTTC,CASSFGASYEQYF,NA,TRBJ2-7,few,TRBV5-1
TGTGCCAGCAGACCCGGACAGGGGGCTGTCTACGAGCAGTACTTC,CASRPGQGAVYEQYF,TRBD1,TRBJ2-7,few,TRBV7-2